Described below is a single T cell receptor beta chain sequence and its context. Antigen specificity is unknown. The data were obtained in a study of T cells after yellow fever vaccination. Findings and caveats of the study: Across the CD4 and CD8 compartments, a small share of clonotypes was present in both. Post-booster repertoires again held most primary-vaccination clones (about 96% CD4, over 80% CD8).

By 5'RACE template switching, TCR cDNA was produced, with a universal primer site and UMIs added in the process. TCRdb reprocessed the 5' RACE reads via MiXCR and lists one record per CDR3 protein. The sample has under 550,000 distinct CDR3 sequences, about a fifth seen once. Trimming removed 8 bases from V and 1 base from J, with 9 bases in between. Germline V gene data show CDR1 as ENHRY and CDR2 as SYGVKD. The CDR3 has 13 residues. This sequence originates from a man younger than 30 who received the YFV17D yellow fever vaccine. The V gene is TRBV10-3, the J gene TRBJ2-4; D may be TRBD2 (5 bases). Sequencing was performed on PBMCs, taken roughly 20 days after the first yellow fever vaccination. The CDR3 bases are TGTGCCATCGGGGAGTGGGCCAAAAACATTCAGTACTTC. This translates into CAIGEWAKNIQYF.